Given below is one T cell receptor beta chain in context. Its target is not known. Measured with immunoSEQ multiplex PCR; TCRdb has only the in-frame clones, and not every one. The table includes 110,000 or so clones, about 71% detected once. This entry is derived from a study of shared clonotypes between healthy human individuals. Study details: The people who gave samples were two women and a few men aged 18 to 49. Study-level results: Naive subsets generally had larger estimated richness than memory subsets. Rarefaction showed sorted-subset sequencing was incomplete despite large depth.

CDR3 size: 16 residues. CDR1 and CDR2 from the germline V gene are PRHDT and FYEKMQ (reference sequence). The V gene lost 5 bases and the J gene lost 6 bases, with 22 bases spanning the gap. Only Caucasian adults living in Nashville, Tennessee made up the donor group. This chain links TRBV13 with TRBJ1-2; weak D call: TRBD1 (6 bases). What was sequenced was memory CD8+ T cells sorted from blood. Subset reported: CD45RO+ cells pooled with CCR7-negative TemRA cells. This clonotype originated in a woman in her twenties or thirties in good health. The CDR3 coding sequence is TGTGCCAGCAGCCACCCGTTGGGACGACCAGGGGATGGCTACACCTTC. It yields the protein CASSHPLGRPGDGYTF.